The rows below give T cell receptor beta chains drawn from one sample of a study of blood T cell repertoires in COVID-19. Repertoires were generated with immunoSEQ multiplex PCR, while TCRdb's copy carries only in-frame clones and drops some. The sample has nearly 200,000 clones, around 89% seen once; the top ten hold approximately 8.2%. The sequenced sample was PBMCs or T cells enriched from blood (not recorded which). The receptors stem from a woman under 30 who had recovered from COVID-19. The CDR3 runs from the conserved cysteine through the conserved F or W. A D gene is named only where the DNA matches it firmly. Rows may omit the clone size; those that give it use once, few, many or a size class.

clone_size: NA
j_call: TRBJ1-2
v_call: TRBV12-3/TRBV12-4
d_call: NA
cdr3_nt: TGTGCCAGCAAGGAGGGGCGCGGCTATGGCTACACCTTC
cdr3_aa: CASKEGRGYGYTF

clone_size: NA
j_call: TRBJ1-1
v_call: TRBV27
d_call: NA
cdr3_nt: TGTGCCAGCCGGTCGCGTGAATCGGTGAACACTGAAGCTTTCTTT
cdr3_aa: CASRSRESVNTEAFF

clone_size: NA
j_call: TRBJ2-3
v_call: TRBV6-1
d_call: TRBD2
cdr3_nt: TGTGCCAGCAGTGAATCTAGCGGGGGACTAGATACGCAGTATTTT
cdr3_aa: CASSESSGGLDTQYF

clone_size: once
j_call: TRBJ2-7
v_call: TRBV29-1
d_call: TRBD1
cdr3_nt: TGCAGCGTTCGGACAGGGGCGGTGGGGGAGCAGTACTTC
cdr3_aa: CSVRTGAVGEQYF

clone_size: NA
j_call: TRBJ1-1
v_call: TRBV29-1
d_call: NA
cdr3_nt: TGCAGCGGGGGGCTTAGAACTGAAGCTTTCTTT
cdr3_aa: CSGGLRTEAFF

clone_size: NA
j_call: TRBJ2-3
v_call: TRBV28
d_call: NA
cdr3_nt: TGTGCCAGCAGTTCCGGGTCCGCTAGGAACACAGATACGCAGTATTTT
cdr3_aa: CASSSGSARNTDTQYF

clone_size: few
j_call: TRBJ2-1
v_call: TRBV4-1
d_call: TRBD2
cdr3_nt: TGCGCCAGCAGTCAGGGACTAGCGGGGGGAAATGAGCAGTTCTTC
cdr3_aa: CASSQGLAGGNEQFF

clone_size: once
j_call: TRBJ1-2
v_call: TRBV29-1
d_call: NA
cdr3_nt: TGCAGCGTAACAGGAAGCCCTAACTATGGCTACACCTTC
cdr3_aa: CSVTGSPNYGYTF

clone_size: NA
j_call: TRBJ1-2
v_call: TRBV3-1/TRBV3-2
d_call: TRBD1
cdr3_nt: TGTGCCAGCAGCGAAGGGGACAGGGGCGCCTATGGCTACACCTTC
cdr3_aa: CASSEGDRGAYGYTF

clone_size: NA
j_call: TRBJ2-7
v_call: TRBV12-3/TRBV12-4
d_call: NA
cdr3_nt: TGTGCCAGCAGTAAAGAACAGGGATACGAGCAGTACTTC
cdr3_aa: CASSKEQGYEQYF

clone_size: NA
j_call: TRBJ1-6
v_call: TRBV9
d_call: NA
cdr3_nt: TGTGCCAGCAGCGGGGGCACAGGGATCTCCTATAATTCACCCCTCCACTTT
cdr3_aa: CASSGGTGISYNSPLHF

clone_size: NA
j_call: TRBJ2-1
v_call: TRBV4-1
d_call: TRBD2
cdr3_nt: TGCGCCAGCAGTTGGGCGGGGGGGCCGGCCAATGAGCAGTTCTTC
cdr3_aa: CASSWAGGPANEQFF

clone_size: NA
j_call: TRBJ2-2
v_call: TRBV30
d_call: NA
cdr3_nt: TGTGCCTCAACAGTGAACACCGGGGAGCTGTTTTTT
cdr3_aa: CASTVNTGELFF

clone_size: NA
j_call: TRBJ2-5
v_call: TRBV2
d_call: NA
cdr3_nt: TGTGCCAGCAGTTCGGAGGGGTCGGGGACCCAGTACTTC
cdr3_aa: CASSSEGSGTQYF

clone_size: NA
j_call: TRBJ2-3
v_call: TRBV2
d_call: TRBD2
cdr3_nt: TGTGCCAGCCGTCCGTTAAAAGCGGGGGTTGGCTTGGCGTATTTT
cdr3_aa: CASRPLKAGVGLAYF

clone_size: once
j_call: TRBJ1-2
v_call: TRBV5-1
d_call: NA
cdr3_nt: TGCGCCAGCAGCTGGGCCACGGCGAATGGCTACACCTTC
cdr3_aa: CASSWATANGYTF

clone_size: NA
j_call: TRBJ2-3
v_call: TRBV27
d_call: NA
cdr3_nt: TGTACCAGCAGCCATGATGGACGCTCGCTAGCCGTGGGCACAGATACGCAGTATTTT
cdr3_aa: CTSSHDGRSLAVGTDTQYF

clone_size: NA
j_call: TRBJ2-2
v_call: TRBV5-8
d_call: NA
cdr3_nt: TGTGCCAGCAGCTTTGATCCTTTCAGGCTGTTTTTT
cdr3_aa: CASSFDPFRLFF

clone_size: NA
j_call: TRBJ1-3
v_call: TRBV10-3
d_call: NA
cdr3_nt: TGTGCCATCAGTGAGGGGCAGGGCCCTGGAAACACCATATATTTT
cdr3_aa: CAISEGQGPGNTIYF

clone_size: once
j_call: TRBJ2-2
v_call: TRBV9
d_call: TRBD2
cdr3_nt: TGTGCCAGCAGCGTAGCTCTTAGCGGGGGGGCGATCGGGGAGCTGTTTTTT
cdr3_aa: CASSVALSGGAIGELFF

clone_size: NA
j_call: TRBJ2-6
v_call: TRBV5-6
d_call: NA
cdr3_nt: TGTGCCAGCAGCTTGGCCAGGGGTAGGTCTGGGGCCAACGTCCTGACTTTC
cdr3_aa: CASSLARGRSGANVLTF